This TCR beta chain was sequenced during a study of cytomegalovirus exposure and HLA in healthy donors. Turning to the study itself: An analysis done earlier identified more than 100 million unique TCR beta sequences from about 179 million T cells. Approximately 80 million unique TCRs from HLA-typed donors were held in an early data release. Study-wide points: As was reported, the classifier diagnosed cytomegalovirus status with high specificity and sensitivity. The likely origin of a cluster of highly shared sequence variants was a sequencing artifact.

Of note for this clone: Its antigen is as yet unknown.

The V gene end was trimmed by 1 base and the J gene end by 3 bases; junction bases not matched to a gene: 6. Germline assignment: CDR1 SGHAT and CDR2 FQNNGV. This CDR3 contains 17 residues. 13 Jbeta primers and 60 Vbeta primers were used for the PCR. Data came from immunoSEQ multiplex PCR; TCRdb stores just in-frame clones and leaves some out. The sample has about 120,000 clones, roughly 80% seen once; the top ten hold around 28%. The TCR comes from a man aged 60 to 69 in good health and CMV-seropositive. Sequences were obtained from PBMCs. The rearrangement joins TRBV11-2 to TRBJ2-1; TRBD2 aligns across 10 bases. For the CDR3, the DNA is TGTGCCAGCAGCTTAGCGGCGGCTAGCGGGGGCTACAATGAGCAGTTCTTC. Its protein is CASSLAAASGGYNEQFF.